This entry features one T cell receptor (beta chain) sequence. The CDR3 covers 18 residues. Germline CDR1 reads DFQATT; CDR2 reads SNEGSKA (reference sequence). This sample was taken from a study of monozygotic twins with inflammatory bowel disease. TCRdb processed the 5' RACE reads again and assigns one entry to each CDR3 protein, with no DNA. The sample totals 150,000 to 200,000 distinct CDR3 sequences. The sample taken for sequencing was blood. The J gene is TRBJ1-1, the V gene TRBV20-1; the D call of TRBD1 rests on TCRdb alone, since no DNA is present to check it. The sequence came from a human donor with ulcerative colitis or Crohn's disease, or a healthy co-twin of an affected twin (not recorded which). CDR3 in amino acids: CSARDPNADRGPNTEAFF.